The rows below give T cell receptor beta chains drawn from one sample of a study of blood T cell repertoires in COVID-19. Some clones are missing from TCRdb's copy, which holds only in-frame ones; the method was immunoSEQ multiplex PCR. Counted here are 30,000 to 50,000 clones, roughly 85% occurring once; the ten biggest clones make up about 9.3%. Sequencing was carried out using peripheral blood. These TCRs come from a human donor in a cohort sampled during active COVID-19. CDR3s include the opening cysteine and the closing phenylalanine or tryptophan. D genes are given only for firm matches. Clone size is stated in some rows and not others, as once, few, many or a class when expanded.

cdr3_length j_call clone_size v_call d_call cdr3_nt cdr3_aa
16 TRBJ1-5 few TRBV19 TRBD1 TGTGCCAGTAGTATCGTATGGACAGGCAACAATCAGCCCCAGCATTTT CASSIVWTGNNQPQHF
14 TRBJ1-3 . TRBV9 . TGTGCCAGCAGCAGCGGGAGTACTGGAAACACCATATATTTT CASSSGSTGNTIYF
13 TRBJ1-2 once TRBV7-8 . TGTGCCAGCAGCTTAGCGCCGGGGGATGGCTACACCTTC CASSLAPGDGYTF
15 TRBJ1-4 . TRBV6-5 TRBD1 TGTGCCAGCAGTTACTCGACAGGGAATGTCGGGAAACTGTTTTTT CASSYSTGNVGKLFF
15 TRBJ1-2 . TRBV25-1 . TGTGCCAGTCAAGAAACTAACCTGATCAACGGGGGCTACACCTTC CASQETNLINGGYTF
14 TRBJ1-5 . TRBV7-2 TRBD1 TGTGCCAGCAGTTCCGACAGGGGAGGACAGCCCCAGCATTTT CASSSDRGGQPQHF
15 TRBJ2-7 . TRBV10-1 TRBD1 TGCGCCAGCAGTGAGGGCAGGGGGCGATTCTACGAGCAGTACTTC CASSEGRGRFYEQYF
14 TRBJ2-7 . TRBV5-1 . TGCGCCAGCAGCTTGGAGGAGAGTCCGACGGGGCAGTACTTC CASSLEESPTGQYF
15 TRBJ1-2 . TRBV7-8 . TGTGCCAGCAGCCCAGACGGGACACCTACCTATGGCTACACCTTC CASSPDGTPTYGYTF
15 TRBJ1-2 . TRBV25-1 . TGTGCCAGCAGTCCTGGGGGTGGGGGGGCCTATGGCTACACCTTC CASSPGGGGAYGYTF
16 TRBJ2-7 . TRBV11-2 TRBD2 TGTGCCAGCAGCCTCTCGGGAGGCGGGAGGACCCACGAGCAGTACTTC CASSLSGGGRTHEQYF
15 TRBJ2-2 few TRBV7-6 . TGTGCCAGCAGCCAATCCTCAACGGGTCCCGGGGAGCTGTTTTTT CASSQSSTGPGELFF
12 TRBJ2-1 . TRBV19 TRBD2 TGTGCCAGCGGGACTAGCAACAATGAGCAGTTCTTC CASGTSNNEQFF
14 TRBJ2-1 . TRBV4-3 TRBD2 TGCGCCAGCAGCCAGACTAGCGCCTACAATGAGCAGTTCTTC CASSQTSAYNEQFF
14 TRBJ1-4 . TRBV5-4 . TGTGCCAGCAGCTTGGGACAGGTTAATGAAAAACTGTTTTTT CASSLGQVNEKLFF
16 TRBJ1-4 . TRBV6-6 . TGTGCCAGCACCCGACGAGGCCCCAGCGGTAATGAAAAACTGTTTTTT CASTRRGPSGNEKLFF
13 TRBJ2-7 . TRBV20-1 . TGCAGTGCTAGTTTGAGGGCTTCCGGCGAGCAGTACTTC CSASLRASGEQYF
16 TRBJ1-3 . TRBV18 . TGTGCCAGCTCACCCTCGAAGGCAGGGGTTGGAAACACCATATATTTT CASSPSKAGVGNTIYF
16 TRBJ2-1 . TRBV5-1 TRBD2 TGCGCCAGCAGCCCGGGGGGGGGACCATCCTACAATGAGCAGTTCTTC CASSPGGGPSYNEQFF
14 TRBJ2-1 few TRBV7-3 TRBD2 TGTGCCAGCAGCTTAGCGGGGGGCAACAATGAGCAGTTCTTC CASSLAGGNNEQFF
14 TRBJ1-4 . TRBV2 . TGTGCCAGCAGTGTGAGCAGGGTAAATGAAAAACTGTTTTTT CASSVSRVNEKLFF
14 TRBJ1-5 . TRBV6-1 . TGTGCCAGCAGTGAAGAAGGGGGAAATCAGCCCCAGCATTTT CASSEEGGNQPQHF
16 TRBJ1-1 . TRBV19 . TGTGCCAGTAGTATTATAGTGCGGGGGAAAAACACTGAAGCTTTCTTT CASSIIVRGKNTEAFF
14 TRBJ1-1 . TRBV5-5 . TGTGCCAGCAGCTTGGAAGCAGGGTATGGTGAAGCTTTCTTT CASSLEAGYGEAFF
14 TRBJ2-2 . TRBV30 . TGTGCCTGGGCCACCCAGGGGCCGACCGGGGAGCTGTTTTTT CAWATQGPTGELFF
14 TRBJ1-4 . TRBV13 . TGTGCCAGCAGCTCCGGAGGTCCGAATGAAAAACTGTTTTTT CASSSGGPNEKLFF
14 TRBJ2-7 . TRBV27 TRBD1 TGTGCCAGTAACCCAGGGGGCGCCGCTTACGAGCAGTACTTC CASNPGGAAYEQYF
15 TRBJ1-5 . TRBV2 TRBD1 TGTGCCAGCAGGGGGGTGGACAGGGGGCATCAGCCCCAGCATTTT CASRGVDRGHQPQHF
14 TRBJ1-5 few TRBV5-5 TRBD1 TGTGCCAGCAGCTTTCTGGCAGGGGGTCAGCCCCAGCATTTT CASSFLAGGQPQHF
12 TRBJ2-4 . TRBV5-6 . TGTGCCAGCAGCTGGGGGGAAAACATTCAGTACTTC CASSWGENIQYF
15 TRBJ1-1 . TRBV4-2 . TGTGCCAGCAGCCAAGATCGACGGCTCGGGGCTGAAGCTTTCTTT CASSQDRRLGAEAFF
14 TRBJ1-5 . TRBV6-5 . TGTGCCAGCAGTACCACAGTTGACAATCAGCCCCAGCATTTT CASSTTVDNQPQHF
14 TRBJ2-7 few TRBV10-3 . TGTGCCATCAGTGAGTCGGGGGCTTCCTACGAGCAGTACTTC CAISESGASYEQYF
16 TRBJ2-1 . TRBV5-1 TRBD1 TGCGCCAGCAGCTGGGCGGGACAGGGGTCCCACAATGAGCAGTTCTTC CASSWAGQGSHNEQFF
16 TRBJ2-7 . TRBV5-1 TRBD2 TGCGCCAGCAGCGCCGGGACTAGCGGGGTCGCGGGGGAGCAGTACTTC CASSAGTSGVAGEQYF
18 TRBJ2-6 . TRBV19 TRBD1 TGTGCCAGTAGTACTCCGGGACAGGGATTGTCTGGGGCCAACGTCCTGACTTTC CASSTPGQGLSGANVLTF
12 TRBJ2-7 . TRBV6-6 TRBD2 TGTGCCAGCTGGGCTAGCGGGACCGAGCAGTACTTC CASWASGTEQYF
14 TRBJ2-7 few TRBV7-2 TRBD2 TGTGCCAGCAGCTTGGGCGGGAGCCTCCACGAGCAGTACTTC CASSLGGSLHEQYF
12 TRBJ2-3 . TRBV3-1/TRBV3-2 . TGTGCCAGCGGCACAGGTCTGGGTACGCAGTATTTT CASGTGLGTQYF
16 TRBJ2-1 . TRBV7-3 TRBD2 TGTGCCAGCAGCCCCCGAGCGGGAGGGCCTTGGGAGGAGCAGTTCTTC CASSPRAGGPWEEQFF
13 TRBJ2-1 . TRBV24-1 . TGTGCCACCAGTGATTCCGGCGGGTTTAGTCAGTTCTTC CATSDSGGFSQFF
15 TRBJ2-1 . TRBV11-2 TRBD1 TGTGCCAGCAGCTCGGACAGGGGCTCCTACAATGAGCAGTTCTTC CASSSDRGSYNEQFF
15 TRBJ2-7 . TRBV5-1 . TGCGCCAGCAGCTTGGGAGGACAGCCAGTCTACGAGCAGTACTTC CASSLGGQPVYEQYF
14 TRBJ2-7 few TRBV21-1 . TGTGCCAGTCGCTTCCTGGGGCTTACCTACGAGCAGTACTTC CASRFLGLTYEQYF
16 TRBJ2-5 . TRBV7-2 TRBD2 TGTGCCAGCACCCCAGGCCAGCGGGGGGGACAAGAGACCCAGTACTTC CASTPGQRGGQETQYF
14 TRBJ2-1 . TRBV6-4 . TGTGCCAGCAGTGCTGGAGTCTCCTACAATGAGCAGTTCTTC CASSAGVSYNEQFF
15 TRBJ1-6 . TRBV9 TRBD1 TGTGCCAGCAGCGTAGCGGCGACAGGGGATTCACCCCTCCACTTT CASSVAATGDSPLHF
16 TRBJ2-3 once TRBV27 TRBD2 TGTGCCAGCAGTTCTGGACTAGCGGGAGCCGCAGATACGCAGTATTTT CASSSGLAGAADTQYF
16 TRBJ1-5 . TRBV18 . TGTGCCAGCTCACCACCGAGCGGGGGCCCCAATCAGCCCCAGCATTTT CASSPPSGGPNQPQHF
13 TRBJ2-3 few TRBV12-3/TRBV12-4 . TGTGCCAGCAGTTTAATTAGCGGGACAGATCACTATTTT CASSLISGTDHYF
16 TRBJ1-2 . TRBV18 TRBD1 TGTGCCAGCTCGAACCCGGGACAGGGACATCGTGATGGCTACACCTTC CASSNPGQGHRDGYTF
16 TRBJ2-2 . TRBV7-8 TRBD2 TGTGCCAGCAGCCCACTCGGGGGGGTGAACACCGGGGAGCTGTTTTTT CASSPLGGVNTGELFF
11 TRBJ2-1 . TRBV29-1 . TGCAGCGTTGGGCAGATAAATGAGCAGTTCTTC CSVGQINEQFF
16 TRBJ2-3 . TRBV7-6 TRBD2 TGTGCCAGCAGCTTACAAGCGGGAGGGAGCACAGATACGCAGTATTTT CASSLQAGGSTDTQYF
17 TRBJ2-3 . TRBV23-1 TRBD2 TGCGCCAGCAGTCCCCGGGGTAGCGGGGAGCGCACAGATACGCAGTATTTT CASSPRGSGERTDTQYF
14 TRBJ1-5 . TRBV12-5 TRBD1 TGTGCTGCTAGTGTACGGACAGGGCTCCAGCCCCAGCATTTT CAASVRTGLQPQHF
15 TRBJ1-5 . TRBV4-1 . TGCGCCAGCAGCCAAGTTTCGGGGGTGGGTTGGCCCCAGCATTTT CASSQVSGVGWPQHF
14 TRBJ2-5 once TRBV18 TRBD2 TGTGCCAGCTCACCTGGACTAGCCCAAGAGACCCAGTACTTC CASSPGLAQETQYF
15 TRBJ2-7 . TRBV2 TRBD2 TGTGCCAGCAGTGAAGAAGCGGGATACCCCTACGAGCAGTACTTC CASSEEAGYPYEQYF